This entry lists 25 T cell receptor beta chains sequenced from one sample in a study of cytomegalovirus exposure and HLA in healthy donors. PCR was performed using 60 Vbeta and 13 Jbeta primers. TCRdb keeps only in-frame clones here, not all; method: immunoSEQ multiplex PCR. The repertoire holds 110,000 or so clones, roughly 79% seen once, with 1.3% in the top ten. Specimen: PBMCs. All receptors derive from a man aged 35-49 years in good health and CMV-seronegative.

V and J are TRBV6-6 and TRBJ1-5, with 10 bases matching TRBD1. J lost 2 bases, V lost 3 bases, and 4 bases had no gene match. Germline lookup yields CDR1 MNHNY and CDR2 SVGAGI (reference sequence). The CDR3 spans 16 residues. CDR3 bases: TGTGCCAGCAGTTATGACAGGGGGCTTGGCAATCAGCCCCAGCATTTT. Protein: CASSYDRGLGNQPQHF.

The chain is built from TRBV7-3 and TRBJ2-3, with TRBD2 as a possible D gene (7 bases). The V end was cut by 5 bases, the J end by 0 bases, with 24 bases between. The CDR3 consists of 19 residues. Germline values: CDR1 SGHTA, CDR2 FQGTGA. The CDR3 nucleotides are TGTGCCAGCAGCCTCGGGGCTTGGGGGGGCCTTACTAGCACAGATACGCAGTATTTT. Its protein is CASSLGAWGGLTSTDTQYF.

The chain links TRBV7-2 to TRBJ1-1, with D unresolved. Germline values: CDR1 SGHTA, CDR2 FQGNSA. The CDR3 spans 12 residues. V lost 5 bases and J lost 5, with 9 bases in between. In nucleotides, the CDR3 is TGTGCCAGCAGCAAAGGACTAACTGAAGCTTTCTTT. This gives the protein CASSKGLTEAFF.

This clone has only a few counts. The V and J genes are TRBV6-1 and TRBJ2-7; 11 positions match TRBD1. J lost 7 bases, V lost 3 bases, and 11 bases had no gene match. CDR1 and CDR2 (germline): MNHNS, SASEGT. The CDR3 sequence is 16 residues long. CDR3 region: CASSDLIGQGAVEQYF. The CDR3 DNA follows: TGTGCCAGCAGTGACCTAATTGGACAGGGGGCGGTGGAGCAGTACTTC.

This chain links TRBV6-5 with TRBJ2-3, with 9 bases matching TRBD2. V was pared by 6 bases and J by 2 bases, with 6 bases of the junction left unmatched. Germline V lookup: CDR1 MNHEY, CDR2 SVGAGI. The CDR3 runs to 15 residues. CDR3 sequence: CASRRLAGFTDTQYF. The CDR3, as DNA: TGTGCCAGCAGGCGGCTAGCGGGATTCACAGATACGCAGTATTTT.

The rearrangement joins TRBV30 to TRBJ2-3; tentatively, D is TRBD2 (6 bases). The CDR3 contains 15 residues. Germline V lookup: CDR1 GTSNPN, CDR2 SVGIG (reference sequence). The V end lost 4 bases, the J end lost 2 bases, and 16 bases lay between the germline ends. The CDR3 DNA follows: TGTGCCTGGAAGCGGGCTCCCCTCCTCACAGATACGCAGTATTTT. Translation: CAWKRAPLLTDTQYF.

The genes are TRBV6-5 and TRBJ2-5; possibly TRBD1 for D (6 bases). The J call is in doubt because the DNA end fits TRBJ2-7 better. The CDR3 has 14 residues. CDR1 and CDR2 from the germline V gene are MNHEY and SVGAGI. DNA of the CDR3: TGTGCCAGCAGTTACTGGACAGACACCTACGAGCAGTACTTC. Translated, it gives CASSYWTDTYEQYF.

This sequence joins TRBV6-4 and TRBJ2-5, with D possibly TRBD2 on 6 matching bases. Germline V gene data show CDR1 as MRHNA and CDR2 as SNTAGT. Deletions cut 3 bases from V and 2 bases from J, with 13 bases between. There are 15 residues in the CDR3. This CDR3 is CASSDPTRRQETQYF. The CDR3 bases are TGTGCCAGCAGTGATCCGACTAGGCGGCAAGAGACCCAGTACTTC.

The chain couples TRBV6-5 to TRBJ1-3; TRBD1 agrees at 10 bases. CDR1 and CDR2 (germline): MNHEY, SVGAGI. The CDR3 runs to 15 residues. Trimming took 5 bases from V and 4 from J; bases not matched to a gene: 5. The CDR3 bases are TGTGCCAGCAGTCCCCGGGACAGGGGAGGAAACACCATATATTTT. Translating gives CASSPRDRGGNTIYF.

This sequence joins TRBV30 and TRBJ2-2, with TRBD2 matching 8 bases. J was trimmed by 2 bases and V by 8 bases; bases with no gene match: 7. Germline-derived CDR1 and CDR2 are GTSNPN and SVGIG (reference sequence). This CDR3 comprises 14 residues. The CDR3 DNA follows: TGTGCCAGCACTAGCGGACTCAACACCGGGGAGCTGTTTTTT. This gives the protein CASTSGLNTGELFF.

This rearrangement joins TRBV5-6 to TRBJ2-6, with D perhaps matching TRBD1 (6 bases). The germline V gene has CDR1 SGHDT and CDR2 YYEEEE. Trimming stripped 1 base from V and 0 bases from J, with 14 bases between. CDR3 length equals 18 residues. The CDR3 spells CASSLWATGSSGANVLTF. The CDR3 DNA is TGTGCCAGCAGCTTGTGGGCAACAGGGTCCTCTGGGGCCAACGTCCTGACTTTC.

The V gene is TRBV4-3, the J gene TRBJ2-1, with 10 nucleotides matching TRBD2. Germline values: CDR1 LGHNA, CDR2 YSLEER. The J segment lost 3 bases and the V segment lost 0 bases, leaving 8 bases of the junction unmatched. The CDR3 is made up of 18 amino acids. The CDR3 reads CASSQESSGGAVYNEQFF. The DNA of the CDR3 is TGCGCCAGCAGCCAAGAATCCAGCGGGGGGGCCGTCTACAATGAGCAGTTCTTC.

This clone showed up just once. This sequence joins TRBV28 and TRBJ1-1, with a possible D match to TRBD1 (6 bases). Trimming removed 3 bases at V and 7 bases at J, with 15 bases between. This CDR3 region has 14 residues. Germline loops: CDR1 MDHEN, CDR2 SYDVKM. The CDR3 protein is CASSFVKGVGEAFF. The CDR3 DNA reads TGTGCCAGCAGTTTTGTCAAGGGGGTGGGTGAAGCTTTCTTT.

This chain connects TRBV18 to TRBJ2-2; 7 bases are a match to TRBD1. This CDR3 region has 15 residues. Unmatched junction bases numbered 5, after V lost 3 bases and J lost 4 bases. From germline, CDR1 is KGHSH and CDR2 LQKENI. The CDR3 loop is CASSPGTVLTGELFF. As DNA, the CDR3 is TGTGCCAGCTCACCCGGGACAGTCCTCACCGGGGAGCTGTTTTTT.

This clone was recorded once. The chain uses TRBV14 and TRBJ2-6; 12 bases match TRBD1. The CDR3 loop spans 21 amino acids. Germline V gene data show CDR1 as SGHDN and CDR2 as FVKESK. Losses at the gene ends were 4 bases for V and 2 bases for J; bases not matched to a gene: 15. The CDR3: CASSPRTGLGTGGPGANVLTF. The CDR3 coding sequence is TGTGCCAGCAGCCCCCGGACAGGGTTAGGGACAGGGGGCCCTGGGGCCAACGTCCTGACTTTC.

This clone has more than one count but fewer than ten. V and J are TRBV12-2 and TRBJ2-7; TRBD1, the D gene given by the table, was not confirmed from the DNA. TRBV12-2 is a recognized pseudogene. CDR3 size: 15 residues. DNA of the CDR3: TGTGCAAGTCGCGGATGTCGGGACAGCTCCTACGAGCAGTACTTC. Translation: CASRGCRDSSYEQYF.

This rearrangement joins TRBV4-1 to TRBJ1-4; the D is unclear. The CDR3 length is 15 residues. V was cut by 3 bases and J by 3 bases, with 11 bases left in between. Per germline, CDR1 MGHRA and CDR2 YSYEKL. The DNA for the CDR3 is TGCGCCAGCAGCCACGAGGCTCGGGCTAATGAAAAACTGTTTTTT. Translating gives CASSHEARANEKLFF.

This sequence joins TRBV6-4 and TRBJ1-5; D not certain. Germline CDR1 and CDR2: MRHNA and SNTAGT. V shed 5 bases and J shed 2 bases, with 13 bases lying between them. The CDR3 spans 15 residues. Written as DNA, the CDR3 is TGTGCCAGCAGTCCCTTCGGGGAAGGCAATCAGCCCCAGCATTTT. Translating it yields CASSPFGEGNQPQHF.

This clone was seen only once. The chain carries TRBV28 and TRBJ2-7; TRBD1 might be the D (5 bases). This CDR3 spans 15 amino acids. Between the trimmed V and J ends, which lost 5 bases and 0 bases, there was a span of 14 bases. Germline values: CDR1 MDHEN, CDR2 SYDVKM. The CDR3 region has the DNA TGTGCCAGCAGTCCAACGGACACGCGCTCCTACGAGCAGTACTTC. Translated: CASSPTDTRSYEQYF.

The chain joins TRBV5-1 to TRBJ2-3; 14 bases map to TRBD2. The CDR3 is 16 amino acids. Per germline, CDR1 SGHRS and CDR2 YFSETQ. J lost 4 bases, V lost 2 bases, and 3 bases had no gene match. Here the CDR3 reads CASSLGTSGSSDTQYF. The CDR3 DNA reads TGCGCCAGCAGCTTAGGGACTAGCGGGAGTTCAGATACGCAGTATTTT.

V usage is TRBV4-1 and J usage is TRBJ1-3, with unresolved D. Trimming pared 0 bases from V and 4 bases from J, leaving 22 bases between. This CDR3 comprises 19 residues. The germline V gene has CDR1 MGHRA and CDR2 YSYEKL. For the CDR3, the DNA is TGCGCCAGCAGCCAAGATCCCTCTATTCCGACGAGGTCAGGAAACACCATATATTTT. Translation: CASSQDPSIPTRSGNTIYF.

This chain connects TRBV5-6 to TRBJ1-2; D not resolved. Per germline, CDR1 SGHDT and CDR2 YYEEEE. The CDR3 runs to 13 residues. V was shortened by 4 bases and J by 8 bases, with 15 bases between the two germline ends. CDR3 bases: TGTGCCAGCAGCCAGTTGTTCCCGGGAGGCTACACCTTC. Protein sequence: CASSQLFPGGYTF.

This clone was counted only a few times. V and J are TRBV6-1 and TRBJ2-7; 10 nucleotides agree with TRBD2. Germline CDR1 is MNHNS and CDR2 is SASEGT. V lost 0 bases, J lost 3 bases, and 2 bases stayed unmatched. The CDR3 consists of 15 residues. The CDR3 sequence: CASSEASSGSYEQYF. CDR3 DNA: TGTGCCAGCAGTGAAGCGTCTAGCGGGAGCTACGAGCAGTACTTC.

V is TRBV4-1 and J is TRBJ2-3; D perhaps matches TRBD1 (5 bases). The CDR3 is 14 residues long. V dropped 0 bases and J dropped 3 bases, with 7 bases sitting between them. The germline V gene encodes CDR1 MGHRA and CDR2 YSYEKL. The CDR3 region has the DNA TGCGCCAGCAGCCAAGAGGGGCCAACAGATACGCAGTATTTT. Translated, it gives CASSQEGPTDTQYF.

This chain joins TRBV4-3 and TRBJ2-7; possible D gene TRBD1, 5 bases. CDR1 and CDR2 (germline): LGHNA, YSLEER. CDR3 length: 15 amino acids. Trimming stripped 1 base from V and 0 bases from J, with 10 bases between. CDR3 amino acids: CASSQGTSSSYEQYF. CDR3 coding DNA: TGCGCCAGCAGCCAAGGGACATCGAGCTCCTACGAGCAGTACTTC.